One sample yielded the 3 T cell receptor beta chains listed below, sequenced in a study of shared clonotypes between healthy human individuals. Assay: immunoSEQ multiplex PCR; the TCRdb copy retains only in-frame clones and omits some. The data show about 2.5 million clones, around 90% seen once. Material: naive CD4+ T cells from PBMCs. The sample's subset: CD45RA+ positively selected. These receptors originate from a man younger than 30 in good health. Some clones in this sample may be carry-over from other donors' samples.

The genes are TRBV2 and TRBJ2-5; D not resolved. Trimming took 3 bases from V and 0 from J, leaving 8 bases between them. CDR1 is SNHLY, CDR2 FYNNEI, per germline. CDR3 length: 14 residues. The CDR3 DNA is TGTGCCAGCAGTGAGGCCGAGTACCAAGAGACCCAGTACTTC. Translated, it gives CASSEAEYQETQYF.

This chain joins TRBV25-1 and TRBJ2-5; possible D gene TRBD1, 6 bases. Trimming cost V 3 bases and J 2 bases, with 13 bases left between them. This CDR3 is 15 amino acids long. CDR1 is MGHDK and CDR2 is SYGVNS in the germline V gene. CDR3 sequence: CASSDLTGKQETQYF. The CDR3 nucleotides read TGTGCCAGCAGTGACCTAACAGGGAAGCAAGAGACCCAGTACTTC. The variable domain in full, completed from reference TRBV25-1 and TRBJ2-5, reads EADIYQTPRYLVIGTGKKITLECSQTMGHDKMYWYQQDPGMELHLIHYSYGVNSTEKGDLSSESTVSRIRTEHFPLTLESARPSHTSQYLCASSDLTGKQETQYFGPGTRLLVL.

The chain recombines TRBV5-4 with TRBJ2-7; D might be TRBD2 (5 bases). Between the trimmed V and J ends, which lost 0 bases and 2 bases, there was a span of 15 bases. The CDR3 runs 16 residues. The germline CDR1 and CDR2 sequences are SGHNT and YYREEE (reference sequence). In DNA form, the CDR3 reads TGTGCCAGCAGCTTGGGGCGGGTGGGGATGGCCTACGAGCAGTACTTC. Its translation: CASSLGRVGMAYEQYF.